These 2 T cell receptor beta chains came from one sample sequenced in a study of human T cells and chemical hapten exposure. In TCRdb, the RACE reads were re-called with MiXCR into one record per CDR3 protein. In the table there are approximately 49,000 distinct CDR3 sequences, around a tenth of which are singletons. Sample time point: patch test 1, 2 weeks after DPC sensitization. The treatment here: therapeutic diphenylcyclopropenone sensitization with weekly scalp DPC. The sequences come from whole blood, collected in connection with sensitization to the hapten diphenylcyclopropenone (DPC). The receptors derive from a woman aged 45-59 years with alopecia areata. Some clones in this sample may be carry-over from other donors' samples.

This clonotype was counted many times. The chain joins TRBV20-1 to TRBJ2-4; 7 nucleotides align to TRBD2. The V gene's germline CDR1 is DFQATT and CDR2 SNEGSKA (reference sequence). Trimming cost V 5 bases and J 8 bases; bases outside gene matches: 15. The CDR3 runs to 15 residues. The CDR3 is CSAGGRLAGLDIQYF. CDR3 DNA: TGCAGTGCTGGCGGGAGACTAGCCGGGTTAGACATTCAGTACTTC.

This clonotype was found many times. The CDR3 loop reads CASSPGTGGNYGYTF. The CDR3 region has the DNA TGTGCCAGCAGTCCCGGGACAGGGGGCAACTATGGCTACACCTTC. The chain links TRBV28 to TRBJ1-2; 12 bases line up with TRBD1. This CDR3 region has 15 residues. V shed 5 bases and J 2 bases; nucleotides not matched to a gene: 3. Germline V gene sequence: CDR1 MDHEN, CDR2 SYDVKM.